This T cell receptor beta chain was retrieved from a study of shared clonotypes between healthy human individuals (dated by TCRdb to about 2020). Study-wide context: A couple of women and three men aged 18 to 49 years were included in the cohort. Per donor, three plates each were used for CD4 naive and CD4 memory, two for CD8 naive, and one for CD8 memory. Different laboratories and diverse techniques were used to prepare libraries and sequence TCR repertoires, to increase sequencing depth and limit assay-specific biases. To estimate repertoire size and how much clonotypes are shared between individuals, the study performed deep sequencing of blood TCR repertoires from a handful of healthy adults. Each donor's leukapheresis produced roughly between roughly 0.85 and 9.5 billion PBMCs. Results and caveats for the whole study, not just this receptor: Sampling was limited to blood, and TCR repertoires in tissue likely differ from TCR repertoires in blood. Pairwise subsampling indicated that sequencing depth was expected to affect the degree of clonotype sharing among donors. The genetic and exposure-history diversity represented was limited by the small number of donors. Even with the large sequencing depth, rarefaction of the sorted-subset datasets indicated that sequencing was incomplete. Naive subsets generally had larger estimated clonotype richness than memory subsets did. Approximately 5% of naive CD4, 3.5% of naive CD8, 2.3% of memory CD4, and approximately 0.39% of memory CD8 clonotypes were shared across several donors. Compared with non-shared clonotypes, the clonotypes found in all four sorted-subset donors had higher generation probabilities.

Using the deep immunoSEQ assay, TCR CDR3 regions were amplified from genomic DNA by multiplex PCR. Genomic DNA extracted from each cell subset was distributed evenly over all wells of several immunoSEQ 96-well plates, and each plate served as one replicate. For sorted subsets, roughly 200 ng of genomic DNA, equivalent to some 30,000 T cell genomes, went into each replicate PCR. Purified libraries were measured with a Qubit 3.0 fluorometer, size-checked on a Bioanalyzer 2100, and measured again with the KAPA Library Quantification kit. Every immunoSEQ 96-well plate was sequenced on a dedicated single-read 150-cycle Illumina NextSeq 550 flow cell. In the authors' own workflow: The immunoSEQ output contained only junctional sequences without quality scores, so filtering could not match that applied to full-length reads. To assign V/J genes and CDR3, sequences were annotated against IMGT germline references using PyIR, a Python wrapper for IgBLAST v1.9. Any read was removed if the V/J assignment was weak (E-value above 1e-6), the CDR3 was missing, or the read contained stop codons, out-of-frame junctions, or ambiguous translated residues. A V3J clonotype was defined by an identical inferred V gene, J gene, and CDR3 amino acid sequence. To compute the percentage overlap between repertoires, the number of shared unique clonotypes was divided by the size of the smaller repertoire. Richness of each repertoire was evaluated using RTK rarefaction, the Chao1 estimator, and Recon v2.1 estimates of unobserved clonotypes. Generation probabilities for all TCRbeta clonotypes obtained by the gDNA method from a few donors were computed using OLGA. Drawn from immuneACCESS, this table holds only the in-frame rearrangements with V and J called that TCRdb kept. Clones are partly lost; checked studies trace under half to an unresolved V gene and leave the rest unexplained. Clonal size and the V and J genes are those of that table, whereas D and trimming came from the DNA. This sample gives over a million clones in total; roughly 75% of them show up just once. About 1.5% of the sample belongs to the ten largest clones.

The germline V gene (reference sequence) sets CDR1 to WNHNN and CDR2 to SYGVQD. The CDR3, from cysteine to phenylalanine, totals 12 residues. Here the CDR3 DNA is all that survives: 36 bases in frame from base 1. V gives up 5 bases and J gives up 8 bases, and the segment between their germline ends measures 12 bases. In the case of this clone: Its antigen is not yet known. No base-level quality is on record; no much larger clone is a single base apart.

Healthy HIV-negative adults with no recently reported acute infections or vaccinations were included as donors. All donors were Caucasian adults living in Nashville, Tennessee, USA. CD4+ T cells were enriched by magnetic negative selection; naive cells were then positively selected on CD45RA, and the negative fraction formed the memory subset. After blood collection by leukapheresis, PBMCs were isolated using Ficoll-Histopaque density gradient centrifugation and then cryopreserved in the vapor phase of liquid nitrogen. Analytical flow cytometry was used to check the purity and quantity of every magnetically sorted T cell population. Genomic DNA was isolated from each sorted fraction and quantified by UV absorbance on a Nanodrop 2000c.

Recombination connected TRBV10-1 to TRBJ1-2; the D region possibly corresponds to TRBD1 (6 bases align). The specimen was memory CD4+ T cells sorted from blood. This sample's cell subset or site label indicates: CD45RA-negative fraction. The sequence was collected from a man in his late teens or twenties in good health. The encoded CDR3 is CASSSTGSGYTF. The DNA sequence is given as TGCGCCAGCAGTTCTACAGGGAGCGGCTACACCTTC.